This entry lists 15 T cell receptor beta chains sequenced from one sample in a study of PD-1 blockade in classical Hodgkin lymphoma. Sequenced by immunoSEQ multiplex PCR; TCRdb stores in-frame clones only, minus some. The profile shows some 64,000 clones, approximately 92% of them singletons. After autologous stem cell transplantation all patients relapsed, and prior brentuximab vedotin exposure differed between cohorts. Sample: peripheral blood mononuclear cells (PBMCs), taken at baseline. Every receptor here comes from a human donor with classical Hodgkin lymphoma.

The chain links TRBV5-1 to TRBJ2-3; no definite D call. V dropped 1 base and J dropped 2 bases, with 14 bases sitting between them. Germline loops: CDR1 SGHRS, CDR2 YFSETQ. The CDR3 runs 16 residues. CDR3 DNA sequence: TGCGCCAGCAGCTTGTCCCTCGGACGGAACACAGATACGCAGTATTTT. This gives the protein CASSLSLGRNTDTQYF.

CDR3 in amino acids: CASSRGTNYGYTF. The CDR3, as DNA: TGTGCCAGCTCCCGGGGGACTAACTATGGCTACACCTTC. The chain is built from TRBV18 and TRBJ1-2; the D gene is possibly TRBD1 (5 bases). Trimming left V 6 bases short and J 0 bases short, with 8 bases between. Looked up from germline, CDR1 is KGHSH and CDR2 is LQKENI. The length of the CDR3 is 13 residues.

This chain uses TRBV2 with TRBJ1-4; D call uncertain. Looked up from germline, CDR1 is SNHLY and CDR2 is FYNNEI. This CDR3 region has 15 residues. V was clipped by 5 bases and J by 0 bases, with 10 bases between them. CDR3 residues: CASSPQSSTNEKLFF. Here the CDR3 DNA reads TGTGCCAGCAGTCCACAGAGTTCAACTAATGAAAAACTGTTTTTT.

The chain uses TRBV29-1 and TRBJ2-3; D may be TRBD1 or TRBD2 (7 bases each). Trimming removed 7 bases at V and 9 bases at J, with 38 bases between. Germline loops: CDR1 SQVTM, CDR2 ANQGSEA. The CDR3 totals 19 residues. The CDR3 here is CSALDGTGEGKMGFSTQYF. The CDR3 DNA sequence: TGCAGCGCCCTAGACGGTACAGGGGAGGGTAAAATGGGTTTCAGCACGCAGTATTTT.

The chain combines TRBV13 with TRBJ1-2; possible D gene TRBD1, 5 bases. The CDR3 is made up of 14 amino acids. V was shortened by 7 bases and J by 4 bases, with 16 bases between the two germline ends. The V gene's germline CDR1 is PRHDT and CDR2 FYEKMQ (reference sequence). The CDR3 here is CASKGSQGIYGYTF. The CDR3 bases are TGTGCCAGCAAAGGGTCCCAGGGTATCTATGGCTACACCTTC.

CDR3 region: CASSFRGGTNYGYTF. The CDR3 region has the DNA TGTGCCAGCAGCTTTAGGGGTGGAACTAACTATGGCTACACCTTC. V usage is TRBV5-4 and J usage is TRBJ1-2, with TRBD1 as a possible D gene (5 bases). The CDR3 has 15 residues. V was pared by 2 bases and J by 0 bases, with 11 bases between. Germline V gives CDR1 SGHNT, CDR2 YYREEE (reference sequence).

This rearrangement joins TRBV5-6 to TRBJ1-4; D is ambiguous. This CDR3 is 17 amino acids long. The V gene's germline CDR1 is SGHDT and CDR2 YYEEEE. V dropped 3 bases and J dropped 2 bases, with 17 bases sitting between them. The CDR3 sequence is CASSSVGDAATNEKLFF. CDR3 nucleotides: TGTGCCAGCAGCTCGGTTGGAGACGCGGCTACTAATGAAAAACTGTTTTTT.

This rearrangement joins TRBV6-1 to TRBJ1-1, with D unclear. Trimming stripped 2 bases from V and 1 base from J, with 11 bases between. CDR3 length equals 15 residues. Germline V gives CDR1 MNHNS, CDR2 SASEGT. CDR3 amino acids: CASSERPLANTEAFF. CDR3 coding DNA: TGTGCCAGCAGTGAAAGACCGTTAGCGAACACTGAAGCTTTCTTT.

The gene calls are TRBV18 and TRBJ1-1; D is perhaps TRBD1 (5 bases). V lost 6 bases, J lost 1 base, and 9 bases lay in between. Per germline, CDR1 KGHSH and CDR2 LQKENI. The CDR3 contains 13 residues. For the CDR3, the DNA is TGTGCCAGCTCCTTAACAGGGAACACTGAAGCTTTCTTT. Its translation: CASSLTGNTEAFF.

The V call is TRBV5-1, the J call TRBJ1-2; D remains unclear. V shed 4 bases and J shed 5 bases, with 18 bases lying between them. There are 15 residues in the CDR3. Germline V lookup: CDR1 SGHRS, CDR2 YFSETQ. CDR3 sequence reads: CASSPHASMGYGYTF. CDR3 DNA: TGCGCCAGCAGCCCACACGCGTCTATGGGTTATGGCTACACCTTC.

The gene calls are TRBV19 and TRBJ2-7, with no clear D. CDR3 length: 13 residues. Germline V gives CDR1 LNHDA, CDR2 SQIVND (reference sequence). Trimming removed 2 bases at V and 4 bases at J, with 9 bases between. This chain's CDR3 is CASSIRPTYEQYF. DNA of the CDR3: TGTGCCAGTAGTATACGGCCGACTTACGAGCAGTACTTC.

The chain carries TRBV27 and TRBJ2-7, with 7 bases identical to TRBD1. V lost 3 bases to trimming and J lost 5 bases; unmatched junction nucleotides: 10. Germline assignment: CDR1 MNHEY and CDR2 SMNVEV (reference sequence). The CDR3 is 15 amino acids. The CDR3 spells CASSFLSQGVDEQYF. The CDR3 DNA sequence: TGTGCCAGCAGTTTCCTCTCGCAGGGGGTCGACGAGCAGTACTTC.

This chain joins TRBV6-5 and TRBJ1-2; D remains unclear. CDR3 size: 12 residues. Trimming took off 6 bases at V and 3 bases at J, with 8 bases between the two ends. Germline loops: CDR1 MNHEY, CDR2 SVGAGI. The CDR3 sequence is CASSTPDYGYTF. CDR3 sequence (DNA): TGTGCCAGCAGCACGCCTGACTATGGCTACACCTTC.

The chain combines TRBV30 with TRBJ1-1; a possible D gene is TRBD1 (6 bases). The germline CDR1 and CDR2 sequences are GTSNPN and SVGIG (reference sequence). This CDR3 spans 14 amino acids. V lost 7 bases to trimming and J lost 3 bases, with 18 bases between them. The CDR3 DNA reads as TGTGCCTCCTTAAGGTGGGGGCTGTACACTGAAGCTTTCTTT. Protein product: CASLRWGLYTEAFF.

The genes are TRBV5-1 and TRBJ2-5; 7 bases align to TRBD2. The CDR3 spans 18 residues. After removal of 1 base from V and 4 bases from J, the junction contained 16 bases not matched to a gene. Germline V gene sequence: CDR1 SGHRS, CDR2 YFSETQ. The chain's CDR3 is CASSLRGGALLRPETQYF. Written as DNA, the CDR3 is TGCGCCAGCAGCTTGAGGGGAGGGGCGTTGCTGCGGCCAGAGACCCAGTACTTC.